The 4 T cell receptor beta chains given below trace back to one sample, sequenced in a study of blood T cell repertoires in COVID-19 (dated by TCRdb to the early 2020s). Library prep was done by the immunoSEQ multiplex PCR assay. This immuneACCESS table, as held by TCRdb, lists in-frame sequences with V and J called but not all clones. Of the missing ones, under half trace to an unresolved V gene in checked studies; the others have no known cause. The sample includes approximately 170,000 clones, with roughly 84% observed a single time. Jointly, the top ten make up about 8.6% of the sample. The sample consisted of PBMCs or T cells enriched from blood (not recorded which). The receptors stem from a woman in her 50s who had recovered from COVID-19.

This chain joins TRBV3-1 (or the pseudogene TRBV3-2) and TRBJ1-2; D uncertain. Germline CDR1 is LGHDT and CDR2 is YNNKEL (reference sequence). Trimming took off 3 bases at V and 4 bases at J, with 9 bases between the two ends. CDR3 length: 13 amino acids. The DNA of the CDR3 is TGTGCCAGCAGCCAGGAGGGAGTCTATGGCTACACCTTC. It specifies CASSQEGVYGYTF.

A few counts support this clone. The chain links TRBV7-2 to TRBJ2-7; 8 bases align to TRBD1. The length of the CDR3 is 17 residues. The germline CDR1 and CDR2 sequences are SGHTA and FQGNSA. The V and J ends lost 2 bases and 2 bases, in that order; junction bases with no gene match: 11. The DNA of the CDR3 is TGTGCCAGCAGCTTAAGAACCGGGACAGGTGAGACCTACGAGCAGTACTTC. Its translation: CASSLRTGTGETYEQYF.

The rearrangement uses TRBV28 and TRBJ2-3; D ambiguous. V gave up 5 bases and J gave up 4 bases, with 13 bases separating them. This CDR3 spans 14 amino acids. The germline gives CDR1 MDHEN, CDR2 SYDVKM. CDR3 loop: CASSPRNAADTQYF. DNA for the CDR3: TGTGCCAGCAGTCCCAGAAACGCCGCAGATACGCAGTATTTT.

This clone was seen a few times. This rearrangement joins TRBV29-1 to TRBJ1-5, with D uncertain. The CDR3 is 13 amino acids. The V gene lost 4 bases and the J gene lost 0 bases, with 7 bases spanning the gap. Germline CDR1 is SQVTM and CDR2 is ANQGSEA. The CDR3 nucleotides read TGCAGCGTTGGTTTCGGTAGCAATCAGCCCCAGCATTTT. It translates to CSVGFGSNQPQHF.